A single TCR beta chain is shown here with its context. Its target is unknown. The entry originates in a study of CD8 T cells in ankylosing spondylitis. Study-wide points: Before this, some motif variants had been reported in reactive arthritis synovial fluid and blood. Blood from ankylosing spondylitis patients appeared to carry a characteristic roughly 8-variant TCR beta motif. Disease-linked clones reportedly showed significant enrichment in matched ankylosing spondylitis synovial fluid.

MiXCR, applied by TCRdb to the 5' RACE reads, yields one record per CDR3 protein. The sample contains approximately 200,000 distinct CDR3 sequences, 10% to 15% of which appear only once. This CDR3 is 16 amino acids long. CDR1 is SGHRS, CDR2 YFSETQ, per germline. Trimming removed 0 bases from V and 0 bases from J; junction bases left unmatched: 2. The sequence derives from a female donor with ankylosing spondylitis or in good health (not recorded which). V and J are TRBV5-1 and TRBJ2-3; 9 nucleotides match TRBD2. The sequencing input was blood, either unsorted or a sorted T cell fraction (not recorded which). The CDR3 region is CASSLALAGSTDTQYF. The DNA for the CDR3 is TGCGCCAGCAGCTTGGCCCTAGCGGGAAGCACAGATACGCAGTATTTT. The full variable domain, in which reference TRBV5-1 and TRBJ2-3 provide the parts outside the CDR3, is KAGVTQTPRYLIKTRGQQVTLSCSPISGHRSVSWYQQTPGQGLQFLFEYFSETQRNKGNFPGRFSGRQFSNSRSEMNVSTLELGDSALYLCASSLALAGSTDTQYFGPGTRLTVL.